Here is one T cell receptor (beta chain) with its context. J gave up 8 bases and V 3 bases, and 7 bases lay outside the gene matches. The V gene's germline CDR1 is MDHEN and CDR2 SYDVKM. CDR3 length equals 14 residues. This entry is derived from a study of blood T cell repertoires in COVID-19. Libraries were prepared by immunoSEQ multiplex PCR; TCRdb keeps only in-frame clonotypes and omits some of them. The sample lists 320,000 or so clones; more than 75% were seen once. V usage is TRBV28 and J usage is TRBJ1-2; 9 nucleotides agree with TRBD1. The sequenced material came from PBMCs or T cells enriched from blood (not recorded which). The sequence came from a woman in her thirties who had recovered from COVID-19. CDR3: CASSFTGGRVGYTF. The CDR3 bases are TGTGCCAGCAGTTTTACAGGGGGCCGGGTAGGCTACACCTTC.